The 13 T cell receptor beta chains below all came from one sample that was sequenced in a study of CD8 T cells in Susac syndrome. Random hexamers served to reverse transcribe roughly 0.45 to 1 ug RNA. TCRdb used MiXCR to reprocess the immunoSEQ multiplex PCR reads, holding one entry per CDR3 protein. The sample carries hundreds of thousands of distinct CDR3 sequences, roughly 81% recorded once. Sequenced: CD8+ T cells from PBMCs. The receptors here all came from a human donor with multiple sclerosis.

V usage is TRBV27 and J usage is TRBJ1-2; 10 nucleotides match TRBD1. The germline V gene encodes CDR1 MNHEY and CDR2 SMNVEV (reference sequence). V dropped 7 bases and J dropped 7; count of bases not matched to a gene: 9. The CDR3 has 14 residues. This CDR3 reads CASTLHGQGGGYTF. CDR3 DNA: TGTGCCAGCACCTTACACGGACAGGGGGGTGGCTACACCTTC.

In its sample, this clonotype was seen once. This rearrangement joins TRBV4-1 to TRBJ2-1; 10 bases match TRBD2. Losses at the gene ends were 2 bases for V and 8 bases for J; bases not matched to a gene: 3. The germline CDR1 and CDR2 sequences are MGHRA and YSYEKL. The length of the CDR3 is 14 residues. CDR3: CASSQRTSGYEQFF. The CDR3, as DNA: TGCGCCAGCAGCCAACGGACTAGCGGTTATGAGCAGTTCTTC.

This clonotype was recorded once. V is TRBV20-1 and J is TRBJ1-2, with 7 bases fitting TRBD1. Trimming took 0 bases from V and 4 from J; bases not matched to a gene: 8. The CDR3 extends over 15 amino acids. CDR1 and CDR2 (germline): DFQATT, SNEGSKA (reference sequence). This CDR3 reads CSARDRWDSSYGYTF. DNA for the CDR3: TGCAGTGCTAGAGATCGCTGGGACAGTAGCTATGGCTACACCTTC.

This clonotype was found once. Here the CDR3 reads CSVEWREGRDGELFF. In DNA form, the CDR3 reads TGCAGCGTTGAATGGCGGGAGGGCCGGGACGGGGAGCTGTTTTTT. The V call is TRBV29-1, the J call TRBJ2-2, with 9 bases that match TRBD2. Per the germline V gene, CDR1 is SQVTM and CDR2 is ANQGSEA. With V trimmed by 2 bases and J by 7 bases, 8 bases remained unmatched. The CDR3 runs 15 residues.

This clonotype was found many times. V and J are TRBV27 and TRBJ1-5, with a weak D call TRBD1 (5 bases). Germline CDR1 is MNHEY and CDR2 is SMNVEV (reference sequence). CDR3 length: 14 residues. V lost 2 bases and J lost 1, with 6 bases in between. CDR3 DNA sequence: TGTGCCAGCAGTTTAGGGGGGAGCAATCAGCCCCAGCATTTT. Translated: CASSLGGSNQPQHF.

The CDR3 DNA follows: TGTGCCAGCAGCTTAGCAGGTCCGGAGCTGTTTTTT. It specifies CASSLAGPELFF. The chain combines TRBV7-9 with TRBJ2-2; D gene uncertain. The CDR3 contains 12 residues. Germline V gene data show CDR1 as SEHNR and CDR2 as FQNEAQ (reference sequence). Trimming removed 0 bases from V and 10 bases from J, with 6 bases in between.

The gene calls are TRBV21-1 and TRBJ2-5; the table's D gene call, TRBD2, was not cross checked with the DNA. TRBV21-1 is a documented pseudogene. The CDR3 is 16 residues long. CDR3 nucleotides: TGTGCCAGCAGCCAGGGAGTGGCAGGGAGGAAAGAGACCCAGTACTTC. It translates to CASSQGVAGRKETQYF.

A single count supports this clonotype. Mismatch with germline at one junction end may stem from a read error. The CDR3 spells CASILVVSDSRDYGYTF. The CDR3 DNA reads as TGTGCCAGCATCTTAGTGGTCTCAGACTCAAGGGACTATGGCTACACCTTC. The V gene is TRBV7-9, the J gene TRBJ1-2; D remains ambiguous. The CDR3 has 17 residues. CDR1 is SEHNR, CDR2 FQNEAQ, per germline (reference sequence).

The chain joins TRBV11-2 to TRBJ2-1, with 8 bases identical to TRBD2. Per germline, CDR1 SGHAT and CDR2 FQNNGV. The CDR3 consists of 15 residues. V lost 7 bases and J lost 0; bases outside the gene matches: 5. CDR3 DNA sequence: TGTGCCAGCAAGAAAAGCGGGAGCTCCTACAATGAGCAGTTCTTC. This sequence encodes CASKKSGSSYNEQFF.

This clonotype is a singleton in its sample. The chain links TRBV27 to TRBJ1-2; no reliable D call. The CDR3 length is 15 residues. The germline V gene has CDR1 MNHEY and CDR2 SMNVEV (reference sequence). The V gene lost 6 bases and the J gene lost 0 bases, with 14 bases spanning the gap. The CDR3 DNA reads as TGTGCCAGCAGGCCGCGGGAGGTGACTAACTATGGCTACACCTTC. It codes for CASRPREVTNYGYTF.

The chain employs TRBV13 and TRBJ2-5; D not certain. Germline assignment: CDR1 PRHDT and CDR2 FYEKMQ (reference sequence). The V end lost 1 base, the J end lost 5 bases, and 14 bases lay between the germline ends. This CDR3 has 15 residues. The CDR3 spells CASSLESSGRETQYF. The CDR3 DNA follows: TGTGCCAGCAGCTTAGAATCCTCCGGGCGGGAGACCCAGTACTTC.

The chain recombines TRBV6-5 with TRBJ2-5, with D perhaps matching TRBD1 (6 bases). Germline loops: CDR1 MNHEY, CDR2 SVGAGI. With 2 bases removed from V and 2 bases from J, the gap between germline ends came to 9 bases. CDR3 length: 14 amino acids. The DNA of the CDR3 is TGTGCCAGCAGTTACGGGCAGGGGCAAGAGACCCAGTACTTC. Translation gives CASSYGQGQETQYF.

The genes are TRBV27 and TRBJ2-2, with D possibly being TRBD2 (5 bases). The CDR3 is 13 residues long. Trimming left V 6 bases short and J 7 bases short, with 12 bases between. Germline values: CDR1 MNHEY, CDR2 SMNVEV (reference sequence). Written as DNA, the CDR3 is TGTGCCAGCAGCCCGTCGGGGAGCGGGGAGCTGTTTTTT. Encoded protein: CASSPSGSGELFF.